The 28 T cell receptor beta chains below come from one sample, sequenced in a study of shared clonotypes between healthy human individuals. Profiling relied on immunoSEQ multiplex PCR, and the TCRdb table lists in-frame clones only, not all of them. The data show about 590,000 clones, around 95% seen once. Naive CD8 cells lacked CD45RO, underwent positive selection for CCR7 and left out terminally differentiated effector memory CD45RA+ cells. The sample comprised naive CD8+ T cells sorted from blood. Receptors originate from a woman in her twenties or thirties in good health.

The chain carries TRBV6-5 and TRBJ1-1; D possibly corresponds to TRBD1 (6 bases). V lost 0 bases and J 3 bases, leaving 14 bases between the germline ends. The CDR3 has 16 amino acids. Germline V gene sequence: CDR1 MNHEY, CDR2 SVGAGI. Here the CDR3 reads CASSYSSLGADTEAFF. The DNA of the CDR3 is TGTGCCAGCAGTTACTCTTCTTTGGGGGCCGACACTGAAGCTTTCTTT.

V usage is TRBV30 and J usage is TRBJ1-4, with 9 bases lining up with TRBD1. The CDR3 has 17 amino acids. CDR1 GTSNPN and CDR2 SVGIG come from the germline V gene (reference sequence). V gave up 3 bases and J gave up 3 bases; unmatched junction bases: 11. This chain's CDR3 is CAWSFGQGTMANEKLFF. CDR3 sequence (DNA): TGTGCCTGGAGCTTTGGACAGGGGACCATGGCTAATGAAAAACTGTTTTTT. The full variable domain, its missing parts supplied by reference TRBV30 and TRBJ1-4, is SQTIHQWPATLVQPVGSPLSLECTVEGTSNPNLYWYRQAAGRGLQLLFYSVGIGQISSEVPQNLSASRPQDRQFILSSKKLLLSDSGFYLCAWSFGQGTMANEKLFFGSGTQLSVL.

This chain joins TRBV9 and TRBJ2-1; 9 nucleotides line up with TRBD1. V lost 3 bases and J lost 7; bases outside the gene matches: 11. The germline V gene has CDR1 SGDLS and CDR2 YYNGEE. This CDR3 is 16 amino acids long. CDR3 sequence reads: CASSEIPGQGRNEQFF. CDR3 sequence (DNA): TGTGCCAGCAGCGAAATTCCGGGACAGGGACGTAATGAGCAGTTCTTC.

The CDR3 reads CASSYLVQGNYGYTF. The CDR3 region has the DNA TGTGCCAGCAGTTACCTCGTACAGGGAAACTATGGCTACACCTTC. The V call is TRBV6-5, the J call TRBJ1-2; TRBD1 is a possible D gene (6 bases). This CDR3 is 15 amino acids long. The germline V gene has CDR1 MNHEY and CDR2 SVGAGI. V dropped 2 bases and J dropped 2 bases, with 12 bases sitting between them.

The DNA of the CDR3 is TGTGCCAGCAGCCCATTGGGGGCCACTGGGGCCAACGTCCTGACTTTC. Its translation is CASSPLGATGANVLTF. The genes are TRBV13 and TRBJ2-6; maybe TRBD1 (6 bases). Trimming left V 5 bases short and J 2 bases short, with 13 bases between. CDR1 and CDR2 from the germline V gene are PRHDT and FYEKMQ (reference sequence). The CDR3 is 16 residues long.

V is TRBV7-2 and J is TRBJ2-2, with D perhaps TRBD1 (5 bases). V was pared by 5 bases and J by 8 bases, with 9 bases between. This CDR3 has 12 amino acids. CDR1 is SGHTA, CDR2 FQGNSA, per germline. CDR3 region: CASSPRGGELFF. Written as DNA, the CDR3 is TGTGCCAGCAGCCCTAGGGGAGGGGAGCTGTTTTTT.

A single count supports this clone. The chain links TRBV7-3 to TRBJ2-3; D is unresolved. Trimming took off 3 bases at V and 3 bases at J, with 7 bases between the two ends. Germline V lookup: CDR1 SGHTA, CDR2 FQGTGA. This CDR3 is 13 amino acids long. The CDR3 is CASSLDWTDTQYF. CDR3 sequence (DNA): TGTGCCAGCAGCTTGGATTGGACAGATACGCAGTATTTT.

V is TRBV5-1 and J is TRBJ1-4, with 7 nucleotides matching TRBD1. The CDR3 loop spans 14 amino acids. Germline loops: CDR1 SGHRS, CDR2 YFSETQ. J gave up 7 bases and V 1 base, and 4 bases lay outside the gene matches. This CDR3 reads CASSLSQGSEKLFF. The CDR3 DNA sequence: TGCGCCAGCAGCTTGTCACAGGGGAGTGAAAAACTGTTTTTT.

This chain uses TRBV30 with TRBJ2-1, with D unclear. The CDR3 has 13 residues. V lost 1 base and J lost 2, with 6 bases in between. Germline V lookup: CDR1 GTSNPN, CDR2 SVGIG (reference sequence). The CDR3 protein is CAWSGVTYNEQFF. CDR3 bases: TGTGCCTGGAGTGGGGTAACCTACAATGAGCAGTTCTTC.

The chain employs TRBV27 and TRBJ2-1, with 13 bases aligning to TRBD2. CDR3 length equals 14 residues. Germline V gene sequence: CDR1 MNHEY, CDR2 SMNVEV (reference sequence). V was clipped by 8 bases and J by 7 bases; unmatched bases: 5. The CDR3 coding sequence is TGTGCCAGCGGGGGACTAGCGGGATTTAATGAGCAGTTCTTC. Translating gives CASGGLAGFNEQFF.

V gene TRBV11-2 combines with J gene TRBJ2-4, with D possibly matching TRBD1 (6 bases). Germline CDR1 SGHAT, CDR2 FQNNGV. The CDR3 totals 16 residues. V shed 5 bases and J shed 1 base, with 15 bases lying between them. CDR3 protein: CASSPRQVKAKNIQYF. Here the CDR3 DNA reads TGTGCCAGCAGCCCTCGACAGGTAAAGGCCAAAAACATTCAGTACTTC.

The rearrangement joins TRBV5-6 to TRBJ2-7; D perhaps matches TRBD2 (5 bases). CDR1 SGHDT and CDR2 YYEEEE come from the germline V gene. V lost 0 bases and J 0 bases, leaving 13 bases between the germline ends. CDR3 length equals 16 residues. DNA for the CDR3: TGTGCCAGCAGCTTGGTTGTGGCTAGCTACTCCTACGAGCAGTACTTC. This encodes CASSLVVASYSYEQYF.

The CDR3 loop is CASSQWARTGELFF. The CDR3 DNA is TGTGCCAGCAGCCAGTGGGCCAGGACCGGGGAGCTGTTTTTT. The chain carries TRBV7-9 and TRBJ2-2; D gene ambiguous. The CDR3 sequence is 14 residues long. CDR1 is SEHNR and CDR2 is FQNEAQ in the germline V gene (reference sequence). Trimming removed 5 bases at V and 5 bases at J, with 12 bases between.

The V and J genes are TRBV4-1 and TRBJ1-1; D unresolved. The CDR3 length is 15 residues. V was clipped by 5 bases and J by 1 base, with 14 bases between them. Germline CDR1 and CDR2: MGHRA and YSYEKL. The CDR3 DNA sequence: TGCGCCAGCAGCAAGATTGGCGTTAGGAACACTGAAGCTTTCTTT. Encoded protein: CASSKIGVRNTEAFF.

This chain connects TRBV28 to TRBJ2-7; D is undetermined. There are 12 residues in the CDR3. Germline CDR1 and CDR2: MDHEN and SYDVKM. Trimming removed 2 bases from V and 5 bases from J, with 7 bases in between. Here the CDR3 reads CASSLGSNEQYF. CDR3 bases: TGTGCCAGCAGTTTAGGGTCTAACGAGCAGTACTTC.

This clone was observed a single time. The sample has other DNA sequences that encode this CDR3 too. The J gene is TRBJ2-7, the V gene TRBV27; D tentatively reads TRBD1 or TRBD2 (5 bases each). The ends were cut back, 5 bases at V and 2 bases at J, with 13 bases in the middle. The CDR3 totals 14 residues. Germline loops: CDR1 MNHEY, CDR2 SMNVEV (reference sequence). The CDR3 coding sequence is TGTGCCAGCAGTCGTGGGACCTTACCCTACGAGCAGTACTTC. Its translation: CASSRGTLPYEQYF.

The genes are TRBV5-6 and TRBJ1-5; D perhaps matches TRBD1 (5 bases). The CDR3 covers 14 residues. V was pared by 4 bases and J by 4 bases, with 12 bases between. Germline values: CDR1 SGHDT, CDR2 YYEEEE. The CDR3 DNA reads as TGTGCCAGCAGCATTGCGCAGGGTAATCAGCCCCAGCATTTT. Amino acids: CASSIAQGNQPQHF.

The V call is TRBV9, the J call TRBJ2-3; 8 bases are shared with TRBD2. From germline, CDR1 is SGDLS and CDR2 YYNGEE. Losses at the gene ends were 5 bases for V and 3 bases for J; bases not matched to a gene: 5. CDR3 length equals 14 residues. CDR3 loop: CASRSGSGTDTQYF. The CDR3 nucleotides read TGTGCCAGCAGAAGCGGGAGTGGTACAGATACGCAGTATTTT.

As regards this clone: This specimen includes other DNA sequences encoding the same CDR3. The rearrangement joins TRBV7-8 to TRBJ2-7; 13 nucleotides agree with TRBD2. The CDR3 has 16 amino acids. V shed 5 bases and J 4 bases; nucleotides not matched to a gene: 8. Looked up from germline, CDR1 is SGHVS and CDR2 is FQNEAQ. CDR3 sequence reads: CASSPGLAGVPYEQYF. The CDR3 coding sequence is TGTGCCAGCAGCCCCGGACTAGCGGGAGTTCCATACGAGCAGTACTTC.

The chain recombines TRBV30 with TRBJ2-3; 9 nucleotides match TRBD2. Unmatched junction bases numbered 5, after V lost 5 bases and J lost 2 bases. This CDR3 is built from 14 residues. Germline V lookup: CDR1 GTSNPN, CDR2 SVGIG (reference sequence). CDR3 region: CAWDLAGNTDTQYF. The CDR3 DNA follows: TGTGCCTGGGACCTAGCGGGGAACACAGATACGCAGTATTTT.

This chain uses TRBV4-1 with TRBJ2-2; TRBD1 matches 8 bases. From germline, CDR1 is MGHRA and CDR2 YSYEKL. J was trimmed by 4 bases and V by 5 bases; bases with no gene match: 6. The CDR3 length is 15 residues. CDR3 DNA sequence: TGCGCCAGCAGCTCGCTCAGGGGGCCCACCGGGGAGCTGTTTTTT. It specifies CASSSLRGPTGELFF.

V usage is TRBV28 and J usage is TRBJ1-6; D is undetermined. The germline gives CDR1 MDHEN, CDR2 SYDVKM. The ends were cut back, 2 bases at V and 9 bases at J, with 11 bases in the middle. This CDR3 comprises 14 residues. The CDR3 DNA reads as TGTGCCAGCAGTTTAGCCTTATCGGGTTCACCCCTCCACTTT. Protein product: CASSLALSGSPLHF.

The V gene is TRBV6-1, the J gene TRBJ1-1, with TRBD1 identical over 9 bases. J was trimmed by 4 bases and V by 4 bases; bases with no gene match: 10. The CDR3 loop spans 16 amino acids. The germline V gene encodes CDR1 MNHNS and CDR2 SASEGT. The CDR3 sequence: CASSVLQGALGTEAFF. DNA of the CDR3: TGTGCCAGCAGTGTACTACAGGGGGCTTTGGGCACTGAAGCTTTCTTT.

The V gene is TRBV15, the J gene TRBJ1-2, with D hard to call. The CDR3 runs 15 residues. The germline V and J ends were trimmed by 3 bases and 4 bases, with 15 bases remaining between them. Germline V gene data show CDR1 as LNHNV and CDR2 as YYDKDF (reference sequence). CDR3 nucleotide sequence: TGTGCCACCAGCAGGGAGAGGACCGGCTCCTATGGCTACACCTTC. It yields the protein CATSRERTGSYGYTF.

J is TRBJ2-1 and V is TRBV7-6; TRBD2 matches at 7 bases. The CDR3 is 14 residues long. CDR1 and CDR2 from the germline V gene are SGHVS and FNYEAQ. V lost 5 bases, J lost 7 bases, and 8 bases stayed unmatched. Here the CDR3 DNA reads TGTGCCAGCAGCCCCGCCTCCGGGGGGAATGAGCAGTTCTTC. Residues: CASSPASGGNEQFF.

The chain recombines TRBV11-2 with TRBJ2-1; D call uncertain. V was trimmed by 1 base and J by 7 bases, leaving 8 bases between them. The CDR3 is 13 amino acids. The germline gives CDR1 SGHAT, CDR2 FQNNGV. The CDR3 region has the DNA TGTGCCAGCAGCTTAGGGGAAAGGAATGAGCAGTTCTTC. This gives the protein CASSLGERNEQFF.

The V and J genes are TRBV6-5 and TRBJ1-5; the D gene is possibly TRBD1 (5 bases). The CDR3 length is 15 residues. CDR1 is MNHEY, CDR2 SVGAGI, per germline. Trimming cost V 6 bases and J 6 bases, with 18 bases left between them. In DNA, the CDR3 is TGTGCCAGCAGCCCATTCGGGGGGGGTCGTCAGCCCCAGCATTTT. Protein sequence: CASSPFGGGRQPQHF.

The chain links TRBV27 to TRBJ1-5; the D is unclear. Germline V gene sequence: CDR1 MNHEY, CDR2 SMNVEV (reference sequence). The V and J ends lost 2 bases and 2 bases respectively, with 10 bases between them. This CDR3 region has 15 residues. The CDR3 sequence: CASSLISNGNQPQHF. The CDR3 DNA is TGTGCCAGCAGTTTAATCTCAAACGGCAATCAGCCCCAGCATTTT.